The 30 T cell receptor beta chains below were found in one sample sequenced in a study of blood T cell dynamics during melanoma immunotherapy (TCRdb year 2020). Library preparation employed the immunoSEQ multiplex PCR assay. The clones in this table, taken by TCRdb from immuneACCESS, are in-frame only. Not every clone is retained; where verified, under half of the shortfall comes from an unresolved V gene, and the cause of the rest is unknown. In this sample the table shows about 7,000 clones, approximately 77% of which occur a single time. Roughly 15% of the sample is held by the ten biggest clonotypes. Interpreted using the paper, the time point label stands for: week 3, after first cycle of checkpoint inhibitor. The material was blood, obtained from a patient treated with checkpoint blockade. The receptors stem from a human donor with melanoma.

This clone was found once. CDR3 DNA sequence: TGTGCCAGCTCACCAGCCCAGGGGGCTAACTATGGCTACACCTTC. It codes for CASSPAQGANYGYTF. The chain recombines TRBV18 with TRBJ1-2; 7 nucleotides line up with TRBD1. Unmatched junction bases numbered 3, after V lost 2 bases and J lost 0 bases. CDR1 KGHSH and CDR2 LQKENI come from the germline V gene. The CDR3 is 15 residues long.

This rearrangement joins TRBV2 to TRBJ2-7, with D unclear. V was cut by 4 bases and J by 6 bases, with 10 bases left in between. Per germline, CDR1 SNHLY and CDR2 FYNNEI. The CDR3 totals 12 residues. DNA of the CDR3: TGTGCCAGCAGTGTCTCGGTCCTCGAGCAGTACTTC. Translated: CASSVSVLEQYF.

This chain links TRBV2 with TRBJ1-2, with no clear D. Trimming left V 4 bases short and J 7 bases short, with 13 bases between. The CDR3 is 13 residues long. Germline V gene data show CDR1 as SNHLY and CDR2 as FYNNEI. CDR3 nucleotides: TGTGCCAGCAGTGTAGAGAGCGTAGGTGGCTACACCTTC. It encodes CASSVESVGGYTF.

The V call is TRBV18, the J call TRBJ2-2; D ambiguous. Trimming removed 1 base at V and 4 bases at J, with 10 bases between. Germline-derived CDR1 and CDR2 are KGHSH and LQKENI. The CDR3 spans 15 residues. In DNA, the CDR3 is TGTGCCAGCTCACCACTTCCAGCTCCCACCGGGGAGCTGTTTTTT. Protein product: CASSPLPAPTGELFF.

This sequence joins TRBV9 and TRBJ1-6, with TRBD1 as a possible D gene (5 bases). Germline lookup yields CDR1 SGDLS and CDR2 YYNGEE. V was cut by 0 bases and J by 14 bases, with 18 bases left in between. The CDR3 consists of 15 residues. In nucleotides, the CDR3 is TGTGCCAGCAGCGTAGCCACAGGCCTAGGGTCGACCCTCCACTTT. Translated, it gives CASSVATGLGSTLHF.

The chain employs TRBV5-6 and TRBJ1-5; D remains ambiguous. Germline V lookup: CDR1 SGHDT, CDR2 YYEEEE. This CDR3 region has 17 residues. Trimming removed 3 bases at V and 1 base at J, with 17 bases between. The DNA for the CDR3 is TGTGCCAGCAGCTCGTGGGGAGGGTTGGTAAGCAATCAGCCCCAGCATTTT. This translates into CASSSWGGLVSNQPQHF.

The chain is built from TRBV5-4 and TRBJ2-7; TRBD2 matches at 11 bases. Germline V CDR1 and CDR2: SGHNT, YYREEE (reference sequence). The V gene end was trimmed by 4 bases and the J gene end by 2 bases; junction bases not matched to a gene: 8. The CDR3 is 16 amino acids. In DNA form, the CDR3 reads TGTGCCAGCAGCCAAGACGGGACTAGCGGAACCTACGAGCAGTACTTC. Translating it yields CASSQDGTSGTYEQYF.

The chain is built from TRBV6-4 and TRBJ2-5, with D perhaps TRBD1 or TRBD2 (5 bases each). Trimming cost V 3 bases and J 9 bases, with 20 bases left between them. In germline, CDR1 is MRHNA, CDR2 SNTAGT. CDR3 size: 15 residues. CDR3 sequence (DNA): TGTGCCAGCAGTGATTCACCTCCGGGACGGGTCCCCCAGTACTTC. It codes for CASSDSPPGRVPQYF.

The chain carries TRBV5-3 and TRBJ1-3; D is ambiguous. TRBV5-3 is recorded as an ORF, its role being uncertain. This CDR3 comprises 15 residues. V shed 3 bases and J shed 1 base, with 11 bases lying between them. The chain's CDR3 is CARSSGAGSGNTIYF. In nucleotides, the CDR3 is TGTGCCAGAAGCTCAGGAGCGGGATCTGGAAACACCATATATTTT.

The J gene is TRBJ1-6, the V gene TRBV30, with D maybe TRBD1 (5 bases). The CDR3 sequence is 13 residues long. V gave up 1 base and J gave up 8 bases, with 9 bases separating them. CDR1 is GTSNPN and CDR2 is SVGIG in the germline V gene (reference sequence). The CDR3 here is CAWSGQSDSPLHF. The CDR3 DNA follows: TGTGCCTGGAGTGGACAGTCGGATTCACCCCTCCACTTT.

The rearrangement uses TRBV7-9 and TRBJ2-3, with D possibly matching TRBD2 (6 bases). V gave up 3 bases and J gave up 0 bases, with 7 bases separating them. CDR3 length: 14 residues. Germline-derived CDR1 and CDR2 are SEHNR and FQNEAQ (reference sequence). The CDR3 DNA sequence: TGTGCCAGCAGCTTCGCGGGAAGCACAGATACGCAGTATTTT. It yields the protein CASSFAGSTDTQYF.

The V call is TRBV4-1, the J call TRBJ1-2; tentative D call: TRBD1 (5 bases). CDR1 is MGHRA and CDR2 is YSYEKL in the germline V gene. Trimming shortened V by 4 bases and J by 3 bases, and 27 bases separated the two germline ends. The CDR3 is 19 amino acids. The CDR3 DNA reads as TGCGCCAGCAGCCCTGGGATAATACCGTCCAGGGTAGTTTACTATGGCTACACCTTC. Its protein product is CASSPGIIPSRVVYYGYTF.

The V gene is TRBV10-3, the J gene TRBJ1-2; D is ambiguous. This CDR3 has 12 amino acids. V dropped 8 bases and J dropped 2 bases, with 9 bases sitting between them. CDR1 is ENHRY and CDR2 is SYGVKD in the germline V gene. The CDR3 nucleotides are TGTGCCATCTCCCAGGCCAACTATGGCTACACCTTC. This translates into CAISQANYGYTF.

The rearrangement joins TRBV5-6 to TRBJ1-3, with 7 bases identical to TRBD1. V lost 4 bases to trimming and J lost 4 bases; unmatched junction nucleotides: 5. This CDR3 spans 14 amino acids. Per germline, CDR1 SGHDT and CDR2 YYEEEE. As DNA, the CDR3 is TGTGCCAGCAGCCGTACAGGGGTCGGAAACACCATATATTTT. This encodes CASSRTGVGNTIYF.

The chain's CDR3 is CASGQVRYNEQFF. The CDR3 nucleotides are TGTGCCAGCGGCCAGGTCCGCTACAATGAGCAGTTCTTC. V usage is TRBV7-9 and J usage is TRBJ2-1; D is undetermined. The V end was cut by 8 bases, the J end by 3 bases, with 11 bases between. The germline gives CDR1 SEHNR, CDR2 FQNEAQ (reference sequence). CDR3 length: 13 amino acids.

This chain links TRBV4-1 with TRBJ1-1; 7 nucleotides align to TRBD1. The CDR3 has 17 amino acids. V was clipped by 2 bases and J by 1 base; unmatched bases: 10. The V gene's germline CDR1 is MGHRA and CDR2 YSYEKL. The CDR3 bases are TGCGCCAGCAGCCAATACACAGGGGCGGGAAGGAACACTGAAGCTTTCTTT. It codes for CASSQYTGAGRNTEAFF.

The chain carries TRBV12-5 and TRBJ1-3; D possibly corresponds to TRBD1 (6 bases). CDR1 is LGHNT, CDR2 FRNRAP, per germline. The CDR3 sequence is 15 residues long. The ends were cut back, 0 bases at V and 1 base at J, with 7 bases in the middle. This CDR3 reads CASGLVRGSGNTIYF. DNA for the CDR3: TGTGCTAGTGGTTTGGTCAGGGGATCTGGAAACACCATATATTTT.

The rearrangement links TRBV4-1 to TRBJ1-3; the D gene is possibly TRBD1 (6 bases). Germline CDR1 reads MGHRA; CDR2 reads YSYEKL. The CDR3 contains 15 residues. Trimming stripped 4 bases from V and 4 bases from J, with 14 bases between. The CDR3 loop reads CASSRSRDKGNTIYF. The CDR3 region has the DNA TGCGCCAGCAGCCGATCACGGGACAAAGGAAACACCATATATTTT.

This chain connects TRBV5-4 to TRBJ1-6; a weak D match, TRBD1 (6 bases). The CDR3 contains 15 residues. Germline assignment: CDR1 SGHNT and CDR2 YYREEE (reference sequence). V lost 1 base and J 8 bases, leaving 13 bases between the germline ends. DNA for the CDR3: TGTGCCAGCAGCTTGTTCGGGACACTACATTCACCCCTCCACTTT. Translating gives CASSLFGTLHSPLHF.

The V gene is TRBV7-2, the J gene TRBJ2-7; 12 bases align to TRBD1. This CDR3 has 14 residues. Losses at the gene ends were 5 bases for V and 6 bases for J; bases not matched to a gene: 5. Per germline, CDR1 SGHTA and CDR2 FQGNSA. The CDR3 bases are TGTGCCAGCAGCCGTCGGGACAGGGGGCTCGAGCAGTACTTC. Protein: CASSRRDRGLEQYF.

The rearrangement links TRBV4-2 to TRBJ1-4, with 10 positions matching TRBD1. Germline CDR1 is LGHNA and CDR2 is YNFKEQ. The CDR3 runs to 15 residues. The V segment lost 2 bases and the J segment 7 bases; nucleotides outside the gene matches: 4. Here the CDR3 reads CASSQSGTGAEKLFF. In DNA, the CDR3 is TGTGCCAGCAGCCAATCCGGGACAGGGGCTGAAAAACTGTTTTTT.

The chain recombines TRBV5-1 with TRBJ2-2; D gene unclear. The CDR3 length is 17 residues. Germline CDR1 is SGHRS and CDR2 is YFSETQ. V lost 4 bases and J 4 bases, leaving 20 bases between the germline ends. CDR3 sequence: CASSVDPGWSPTGELFF. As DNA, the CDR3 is TGCGCCAGCAGCGTCGACCCTGGTTGGTCCCCCACCGGGGAGCTGTTTTTT.

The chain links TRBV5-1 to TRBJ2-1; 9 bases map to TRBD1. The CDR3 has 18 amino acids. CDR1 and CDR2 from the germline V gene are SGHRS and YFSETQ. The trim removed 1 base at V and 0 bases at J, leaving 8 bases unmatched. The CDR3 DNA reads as TGCGCCAGCAGCTTGACCGGGACAGGGTCTAGCTCCTACAATGAGCAGTTCTTC. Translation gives CASSLTGTGSSSYNEQFF.

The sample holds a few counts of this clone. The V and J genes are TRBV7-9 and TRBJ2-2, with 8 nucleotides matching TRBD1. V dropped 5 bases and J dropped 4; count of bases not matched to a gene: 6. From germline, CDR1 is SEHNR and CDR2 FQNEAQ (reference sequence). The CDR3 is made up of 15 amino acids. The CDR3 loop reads CASSRGQGGTGELFF. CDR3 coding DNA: TGTGCCAGCAGCCGCGGACAGGGTGGCACCGGGGAGCTGTTTTTT. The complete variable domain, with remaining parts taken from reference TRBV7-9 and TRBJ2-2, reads DTGVSQNPRHKITKRGQNVTFRCDPISEHNRLYWYRQTLGQGPEFLTYFQNEAQLEKSRLLSDRFSAERPKGSFSTLEIQRTEQGDSAMYLCASSRGQGGTGELFFGEGSRLTVL.

The CDR3, as DNA: TGTGCCAGCAGTGAAGTTGCCCCAGGGGGCAACGAGCAGTACTTC. This translates into CASSEVAPGGNEQYF. The gene calls are TRBV2 and TRBJ2-7; 8 bases align to TRBD1. The CDR3 consists of 15 residues. With V trimmed by 1 base and J by 5 bases, 7 bases remained unmatched. Germline CDR1 and CDR2: SNHLY and FYNNEI.

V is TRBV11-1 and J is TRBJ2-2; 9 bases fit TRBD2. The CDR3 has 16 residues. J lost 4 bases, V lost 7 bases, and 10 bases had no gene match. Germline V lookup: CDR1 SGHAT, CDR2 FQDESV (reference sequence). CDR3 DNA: TGTGCCAGCACACGAACCCGCGGGGGGGGCACCGGGGAGCTGTTTTTT. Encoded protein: CASTRTRGGGTGELFF.

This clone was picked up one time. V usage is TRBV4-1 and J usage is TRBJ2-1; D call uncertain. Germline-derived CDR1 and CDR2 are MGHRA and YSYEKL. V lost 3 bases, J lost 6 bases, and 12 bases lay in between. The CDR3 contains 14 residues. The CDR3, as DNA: TGCGCCAGCAGCCAGGTCCGTGGCGGCAATGAGCAGTTCTTC. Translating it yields CASSQVRGGNEQFF.

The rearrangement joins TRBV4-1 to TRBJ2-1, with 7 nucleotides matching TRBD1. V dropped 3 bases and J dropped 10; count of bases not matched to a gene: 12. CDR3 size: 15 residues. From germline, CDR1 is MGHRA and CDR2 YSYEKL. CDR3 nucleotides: TGCGCCAGCAGCCAGACCCGACAGGGTCTATGGGAGCAGTTCTTC. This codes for CASSQTRQGLWEQFF.

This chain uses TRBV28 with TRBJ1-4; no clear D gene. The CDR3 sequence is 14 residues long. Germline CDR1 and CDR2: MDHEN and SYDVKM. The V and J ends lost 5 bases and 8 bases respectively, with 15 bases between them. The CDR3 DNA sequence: TGTGCCAGCAGTCCTGGGTCTAGGCAGGAAAAACTGTTTTTT. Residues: CASSPGSRQEKLFF.

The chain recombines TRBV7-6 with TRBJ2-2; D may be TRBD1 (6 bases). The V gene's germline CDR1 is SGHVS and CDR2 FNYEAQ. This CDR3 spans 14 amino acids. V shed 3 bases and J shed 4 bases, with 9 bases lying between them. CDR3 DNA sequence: TGTGCCAGCAGCTTTGACAGGAGCACCGGGGAGCTGTTTTTT. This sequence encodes CASSFDRSTGELFF.